This T cell receptor (beta chain) was recovered during a study of radiation and T cells in renal cell carcinoma. Time point meaning: baseline pretreatment blood. Treatment given: 15 Gy SBRT to primary tumor, nephrectomy 4 weeks later. Generated by immunoSEQ multiplex PCR, the TCRdb table keeps only in-frame clones and is missing some. The table shows some 150,000 clones, with more than 70% occurring only once. Of note for this clone: Its antigen is not known.

Study-wide points: In blood, top tumor clones expanded by 2 weeks, shrinking by 4.

The clonotype originates from a woman aged 45 to 65 with renal cell carcinoma. The specimen comprised blood, sampled from a patient whose treatment included radiotherapy and nephrectomy.

The CDR3 DNA reads TGCAGTTCAAGACTAGCCCGAACCCAGTACTTC. As protein: CSSRLARTQYF. The rearrangement joins TRBV20-1 to TRBJ2-5; 7 bases are shared with TRBD2. CDR3 size: 11 residues. Germline loops: CDR1 DFQATT, CDR2 SNEGSKA (reference sequence). J gave up 8 bases and V 8 bases, and 8 bases lay outside the gene matches.